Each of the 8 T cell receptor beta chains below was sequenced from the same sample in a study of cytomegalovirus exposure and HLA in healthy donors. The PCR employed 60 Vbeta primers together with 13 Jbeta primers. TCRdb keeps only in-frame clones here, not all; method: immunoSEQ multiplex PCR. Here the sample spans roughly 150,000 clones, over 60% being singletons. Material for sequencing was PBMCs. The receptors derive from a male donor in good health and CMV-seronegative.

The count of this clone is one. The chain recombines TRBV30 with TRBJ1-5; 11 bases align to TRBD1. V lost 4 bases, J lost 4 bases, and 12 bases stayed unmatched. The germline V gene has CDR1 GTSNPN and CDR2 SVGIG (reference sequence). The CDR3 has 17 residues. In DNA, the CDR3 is TGTGCCTGGAAAGGAACTGGGACAGGGGGGACAAATCAGCCCCAGCATTTT. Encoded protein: CAWKGTGTGGTNQPQHF.

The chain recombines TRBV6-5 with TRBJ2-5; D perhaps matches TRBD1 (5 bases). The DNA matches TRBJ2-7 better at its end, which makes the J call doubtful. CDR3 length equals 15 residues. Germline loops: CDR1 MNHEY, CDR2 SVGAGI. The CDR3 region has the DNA TGTGCCAGCAGTTACTCGAATAGGGGTACCTACGAGCAGTACTTC. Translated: CASSYSNRGTYEQYF.

This CDR3 reads CASSLPGQGTYEQYF. CDR3 DNA: TGTGCCAGCAGCTTACCGGGACAGGGTACGTACGAGCAGTACTTC. The J gene is TRBJ2-7, the V gene TRBV7-9; 9 nucleotides agree with TRBD1. Losses at the gene ends were 2 bases for V and 4 bases for J; bases not matched to a gene: 6. The CDR3 covers 15 residues. CDR1 and CDR2 from the germline V gene are SEHNR and FQNEAQ (reference sequence).

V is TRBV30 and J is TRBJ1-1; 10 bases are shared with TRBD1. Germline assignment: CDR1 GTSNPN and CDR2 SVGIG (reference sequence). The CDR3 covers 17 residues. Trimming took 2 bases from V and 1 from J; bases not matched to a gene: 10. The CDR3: CAWSSGQGIIRNTEAFF. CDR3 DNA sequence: TGTGCCTGGAGTTCGGGACAGGGGATTATTAGGAACACTGAAGCTTTCTTT.

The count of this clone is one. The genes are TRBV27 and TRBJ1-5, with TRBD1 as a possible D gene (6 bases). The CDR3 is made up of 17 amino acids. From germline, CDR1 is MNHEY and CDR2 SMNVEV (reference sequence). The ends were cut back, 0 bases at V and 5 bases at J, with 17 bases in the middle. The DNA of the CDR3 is TGTGCCAGCAGTTTATCGGTGAGGGGGAAACGGGATCAGCCCCAGCATTTT. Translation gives CASSLSVRGKRDQPQHF.

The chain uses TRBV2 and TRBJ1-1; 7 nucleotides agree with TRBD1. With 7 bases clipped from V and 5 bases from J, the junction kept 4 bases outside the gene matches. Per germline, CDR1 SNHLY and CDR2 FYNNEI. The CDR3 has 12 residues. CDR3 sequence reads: CASTGGRTEAFF. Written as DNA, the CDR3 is TGTGCCAGCACAGGGGGGAGGACTGAAGCTTTCTTT.

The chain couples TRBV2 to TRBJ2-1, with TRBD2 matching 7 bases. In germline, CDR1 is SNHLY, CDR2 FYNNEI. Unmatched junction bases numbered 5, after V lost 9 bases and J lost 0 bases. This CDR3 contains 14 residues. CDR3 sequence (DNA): TGTGCCAGTGGGCGGGGGAGCTCCTACAATGAGCAGTTCTTC. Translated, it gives CASGRGSSYNEQFF.

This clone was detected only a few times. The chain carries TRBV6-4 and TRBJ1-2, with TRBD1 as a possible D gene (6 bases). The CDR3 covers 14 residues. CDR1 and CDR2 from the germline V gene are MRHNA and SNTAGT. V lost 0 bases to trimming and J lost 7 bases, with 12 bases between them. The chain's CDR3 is CASSDSSRGGGYTF. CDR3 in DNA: TGTGCCAGCAGTGACTCGAGCAGGGGTGGTGGCTACACCTTC.